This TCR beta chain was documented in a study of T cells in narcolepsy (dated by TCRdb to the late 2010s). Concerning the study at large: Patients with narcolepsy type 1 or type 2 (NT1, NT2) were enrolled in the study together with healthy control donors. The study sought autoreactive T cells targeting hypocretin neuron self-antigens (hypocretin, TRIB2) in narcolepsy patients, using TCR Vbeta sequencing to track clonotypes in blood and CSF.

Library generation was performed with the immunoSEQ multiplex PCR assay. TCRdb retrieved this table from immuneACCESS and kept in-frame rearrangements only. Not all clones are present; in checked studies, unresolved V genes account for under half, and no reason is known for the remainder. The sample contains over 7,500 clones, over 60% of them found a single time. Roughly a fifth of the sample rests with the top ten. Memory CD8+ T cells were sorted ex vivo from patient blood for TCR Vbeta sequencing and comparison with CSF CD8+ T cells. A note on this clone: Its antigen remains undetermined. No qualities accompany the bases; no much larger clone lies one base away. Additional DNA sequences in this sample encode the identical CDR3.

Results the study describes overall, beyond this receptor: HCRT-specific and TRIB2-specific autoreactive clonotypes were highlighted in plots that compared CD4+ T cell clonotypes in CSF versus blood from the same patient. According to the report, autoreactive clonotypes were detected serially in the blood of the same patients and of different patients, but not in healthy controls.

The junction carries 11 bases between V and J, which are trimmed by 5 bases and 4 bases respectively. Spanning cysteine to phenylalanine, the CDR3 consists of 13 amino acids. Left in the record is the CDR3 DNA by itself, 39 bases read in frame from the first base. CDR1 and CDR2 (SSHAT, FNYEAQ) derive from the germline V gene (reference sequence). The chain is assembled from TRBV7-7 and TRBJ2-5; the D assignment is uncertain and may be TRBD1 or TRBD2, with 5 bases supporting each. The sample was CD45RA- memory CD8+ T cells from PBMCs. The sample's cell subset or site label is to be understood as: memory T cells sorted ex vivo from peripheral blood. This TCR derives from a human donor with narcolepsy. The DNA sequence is TGTGCCAGCAGCCCTGGGGGTGGAGAGACCCAGTACTTC. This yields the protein CASSPGGGETQYF.